Below are 18 T cell receptor beta chains sequenced from a single sample in a study of patients and donors after allogeneic stem cell transplantation. A single record per CDR3 protein comes from TCRdb applying MiXCR to the RT-PCR reads. The sample yields just under 20,000 distinct CDR3 sequences, 4.5% to 6% seen once. The sample taken for sequencing was blood, either unsorted or a sorted T cell fraction (not recorded which). Source of these receptors: a human donor who was either an allogeneic HSCT recipient or a stem cell or donor lymphocyte infusion donor (not recorded which). It is not recorded whose cells these are; they may come from a transplant donor.

This clonotype was seen only a few times. V gene TRBV9 combines with J gene TRBJ2-7; TRBD2 aligns across 9 bases. The CDR3 length is 17 residues. Germline lookup yields CDR1 SGDLS and CDR2 YYNGEE. V lost 0 bases, J lost 5 bases, and 12 bases stayed unmatched. CDR3 protein: CASSVGIGGGARNEQYF. CDR3 bases: TGTGCCAGCAGCGTAGGAATAGGCGGGGGGGCCCGGAACGAGCAGTACTTC.

This clonotype was recorded at least ten times. The chain recombines TRBV20-1 with TRBJ2-5; D is undetermined. From germline, CDR1 is DFQATT and CDR2 SNEGSKA (reference sequence). The CDR3 spans 11 residues. Trimming took 3 bases from V and 5 from J, leaving 7 bases between them. CDR3 sequence: CSARKSETQYF. CDR3 nucleotide sequence: TGCAGTGCTAGGAAAAGCGAGACCCAGTACTTC.

In its sample, this clonotype was seen a few times. V is TRBV5-4 and J is TRBJ1-5, with D unclear. The CDR3 extends over 13 amino acids. V dropped 0 bases and J dropped 2 bases, with 3 bases sitting between them. Germline lookup yields CDR1 SGHNT and CDR2 YYREEE (reference sequence). This chain's CDR3 is CASSLDRNQPQHF. Written as DNA, the CDR3 is TGTGCCAGCAGCTTGGATCGCAATCAGCCCCAGCATTTT. Full variable domain (outside the CDR3, taken from reference TRBV5-4 and TRBJ1-5): ETGVTQSPTHLIKTRGQQVTLRCSSQSGHNTVSWYQQALGQGPQFIFQYYREEENGRGNFPPRFSGLQFPNYSSELNVNALELDDSALYLCASSLDRNQPQHFGDGTRLSIL.

This clonotype was seen repeatedly, ten times or more. V and J are TRBV29-1 and TRBJ2-2; the match to TRBD2 covers 12 bases. The germline gives CDR1 SQVTM, CDR2 ANQGSEA. Trimming removed 5 bases from V and 3 bases from J; junction bases left unmatched: 4. The CDR3 loop spans 15 amino acids. CDR3 in amino acids: CSVQGLAGYTGELFF. The DNA of the CDR3 is TGCAGCGTTCAAGGACTAGCGGGATACACCGGGGAGCTGTTTTTT.

This clonotype was detected only a few times. This chain joins TRBV28 and TRBJ2-3, with D possibly being TRBD2 (5 bases). Deletions cut 6 bases from V and 2 bases from J, with 15 bases between. The CDR3 spans 15 residues. CDR1 is MDHEN and CDR2 is SYDVKM in the germline V gene. The CDR3 sequence: CASSPTFGDTDTQYF. CDR3 bases: TGTGCCAGCAGCCCCACTTTCGGGGACACAGATACGCAGTATTTT.

The chain recombines TRBV6-5 with TRBJ2-3, with no clear D. Trimming stripped 0 bases from V and 2 bases from J, with 12 bases between. This CDR3 is built from 16 residues. The germline gives CDR1 MNHEY, CDR2 SVGAGI. The CDR3 DNA is TGTGCCAGCAGTTACTCGATGGGGTTGGTCACAGATACGCAGTATTTT. Translation: CASSYSMGLVTDTQYF.

This clonotype was counted at least ten times. V usage is TRBV7-8 and J usage is TRBJ2-5, with TRBD1 identical over 7 bases. Germline loops: CDR1 SGHVS, CDR2 FQNEAQ. The CDR3 is 15 amino acids. The V gene end was trimmed by 5 bases and the J gene end by 5 bases; junction bases not matched to a gene: 11. CDR3 region: CASSPRQGAWETQYF. CDR3 nucleotide sequence: TGTGCCAGCAGCCCTAGACAGGGAGCGTGGGAGACCCAGTACTTC.

This clonotype is termed medium-sized. The V and J genes are TRBV7-9 and TRBJ2-7, with no clear D. V shed 6 bases and J shed 6 bases, with 12 bases lying between them. The CDR3 totals 12 residues. Germline loops: CDR1 SEHNR, CDR2 FQNEAQ (reference sequence). The CDR3 bases are TGTGCCAGCAGAGGGATCCTCTCCGAGCAGTACTTC. It codes for CASRGILSEQYF.

This clonotype ranks as medium-sized. The J gene is TRBJ2-5, the V gene TRBV12-3 or TRBV12-4; TRBD1 aligns across 8 bases. V was pared by 5 bases and J by 5 bases, with 7 bases of the junction left unmatched. The CDR3 is 14 amino acids. The CDR3 here is CASSPGTGGETQYF. CDR3 DNA sequence: TGTGCCAGCAGTCCAGGGACAGGAGGCGAGACCCAGTACTTC.

V usage is TRBV7-9 and J usage is TRBJ1-6; TRBD1 might be the D (5 bases). The germline V gene encodes CDR1 SEHNR and CDR2 FQNEAQ (reference sequence). V lost 1 base and J lost 5, with 9 bases in between. This CDR3 has 15 amino acids. CDR3 in DNA: TGTGCCAGCAGCTTAGAAGGGGTGAATAATTCACCCCTCCACTTT. It specifies CASSLEGVNNSPLHF.

The chain combines TRBV7-8 with TRBJ2-5; 8 nucleotides line up with TRBD2. This CDR3 is built from 16 residues. The junction had 13 bases not matched to a gene; V was cut back by 5 bases and J by 5 bases. CDR1 and CDR2 from the germline V gene are SGHVS and FQNEAQ. CDR3 protein: CASSPQRGPIGETQYF. The CDR3 DNA reads TGTGCCAGCAGCCCGCAGCGGGGGCCCATCGGGGAGACCCAGTACTTC.

This clonotype was recorded many times. CDR3 coding DNA: TGTGCCAGCAGCCAAGATCTTGGACAGGGTTCTAACACTGAAGCTTTCTTT. The encoded protein is CASSQDLGQGSNTEAFF. The chain carries TRBV3-1 and TRBJ1-1; 8 bases agree with TRBD1. With V trimmed by 0 bases and J by 2 bases, 8 bases remained unmatched. CDR1 is LGHDT and CDR2 is YNNKEL in the germline V gene (reference sequence). This CDR3 has 17 amino acids.

This clonotype was observed many times. This rearrangement joins TRBV29-1 to TRBJ2-3, with D unclear. Germline V gives CDR1 SQVTM, CDR2 ANQGSEA. The CDR3 has 13 amino acids. The V gene lost 3 bases and the J gene lost 1 base, with 8 bases spanning the gap. DNA for the CDR3: TGCAGCGTTGACCCGGCGGGCACAGATACGCAGTATTTT. It encodes CSVDPAGTDTQYF.

The chain uses TRBV2 and TRBJ1-4; TRBD1 aligns across 10 bases. V was pared by 4 bases and J by 5 bases, with 4 bases of the junction left unmatched. The CDR3 runs to 15 residues. In germline, CDR1 is SNHLY, CDR2 FYNNEI. The CDR3 loop reads CASSVMGQGNEKLFF. The CDR3 DNA reads as TGTGCCAGCAGTGTTATGGGACAGGGGAATGAAAAACTGTTTTTT.

This clonotype appeared many times. V usage is TRBV29-1 and J usage is TRBJ2-7; D is possibly TRBD1 (6 bases). The CDR3 extends over 14 amino acids. CDR1 and CDR2 from the germline V gene are SQVTM and ANQGSEA. The V end was cut by 3 bases, the J end by 0 bases, with 12 bases between. CDR3 sequence reads: CSVEDRSSSYEQYF. CDR3 coding DNA: TGCAGCGTTGAGGACAGATCCAGCTCCTACGAGCAGTACTTC.

This clonotype came up a few times. The chain recombines TRBV2 with TRBJ1-2; 10 bases map to TRBD1. This CDR3 is built from 13 residues. J gave up 8 bases and V 6 bases, and 6 bases lay outside the gene matches. Germline CDR1 and CDR2: SNHLY and FYNNEI. The CDR3 DNA follows: TGTGCCAGCAGGACAGGGGGCGCGGGGGGCTACACCTTC. Its protein product is CASRTGGAGGYTF.

There are many counts of this clonotype. The chain uses TRBV18 and TRBJ2-5; the match to TRBD1 covers 7 bases. The junction had 4 bases not matched to a gene; V was cut back by 1 base and J by 2 bases. Germline V gives CDR1 KGHSH, CDR2 LQKENI. This CDR3 has 15 residues. The CDR3 coding sequence is TGTGCCAGCTCACCACAGGGGGCTTCTCAAGAGACCCAGTACTTC. As protein: CASSPQGASQETQYF.

The table lists this clonotype with many counts. The gene calls are TRBV6-6 and TRBJ2-2, with a tentative D call TRBD2 (5 bases). V lost 6 bases, J lost 4 bases, and 9 bases lay in between. This CDR3 spans 13 amino acids. Germline V gene sequence: CDR1 MNHNY, CDR2 SVGAGI (reference sequence). CDR3 DNA sequence: TGTGCCAGCAGCACCCGGGGCACCGGGGAGCTGTTTTTT. This sequence encodes CASSTRGTGELFF.